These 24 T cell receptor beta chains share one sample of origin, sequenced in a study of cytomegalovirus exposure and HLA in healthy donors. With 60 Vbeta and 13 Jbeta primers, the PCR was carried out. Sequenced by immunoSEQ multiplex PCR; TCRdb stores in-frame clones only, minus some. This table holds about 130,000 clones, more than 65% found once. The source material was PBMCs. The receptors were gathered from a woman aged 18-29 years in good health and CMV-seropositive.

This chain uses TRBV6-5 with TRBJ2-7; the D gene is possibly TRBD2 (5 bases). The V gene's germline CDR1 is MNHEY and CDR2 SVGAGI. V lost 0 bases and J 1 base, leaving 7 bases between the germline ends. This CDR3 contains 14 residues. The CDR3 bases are TGTGCCAGCAGTTACTCGACTACTTCCTACGAGCAGTACTTC. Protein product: CASSYSTTSYEQYF.

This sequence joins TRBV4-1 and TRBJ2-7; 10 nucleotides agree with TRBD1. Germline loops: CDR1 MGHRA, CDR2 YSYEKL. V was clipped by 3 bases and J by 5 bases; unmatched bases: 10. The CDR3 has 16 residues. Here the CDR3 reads CASSHRGGQGFNEQYF. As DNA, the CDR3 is TGCGCCAGCAGCCACCGAGGGGGACAGGGGTTCAACGAGCAGTACTTC.

The CDR3 DNA reads as TGTGCCAGCAGCGAAGGGGCAGGACTAGCGGACAATGAGCAGTTCTTC. Its protein product is CASSEGAGLADNEQFF. V is TRBV7-2 and J is TRBJ2-1; 10 nucleotides match TRBD2. Trimming removed 5 bases from V and 5 bases from J; junction bases left unmatched: 9. CDR3 length: 16 amino acids. Germline CDR1 is SGHTA and CDR2 is FQGNSA.

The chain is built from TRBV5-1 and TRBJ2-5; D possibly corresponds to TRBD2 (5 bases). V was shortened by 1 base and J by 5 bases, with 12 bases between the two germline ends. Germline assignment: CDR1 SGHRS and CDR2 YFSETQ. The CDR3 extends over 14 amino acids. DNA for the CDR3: TGCGCCAGCAGCTTGAATGCGGGCTCCGAGACCCAGTACTTC. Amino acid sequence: CASSLNAGSETQYF.

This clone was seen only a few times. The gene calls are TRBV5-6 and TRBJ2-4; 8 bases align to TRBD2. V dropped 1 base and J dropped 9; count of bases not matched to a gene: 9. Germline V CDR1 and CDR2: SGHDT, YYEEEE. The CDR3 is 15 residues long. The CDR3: CASSLSAGDWSIQYF. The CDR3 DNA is TGTGCCAGCAGCTTGTCAGCGGGGGATTGGAGCATTCAGTACTTC.

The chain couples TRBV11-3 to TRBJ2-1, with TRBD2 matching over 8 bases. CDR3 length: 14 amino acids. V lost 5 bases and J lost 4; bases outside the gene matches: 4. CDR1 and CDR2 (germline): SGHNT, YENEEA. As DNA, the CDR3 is TGTGCCAGCAGCGCGGGGGGCGCTTACAATGAGCAGTTCTTC. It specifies CASSAGGAYNEQFF.

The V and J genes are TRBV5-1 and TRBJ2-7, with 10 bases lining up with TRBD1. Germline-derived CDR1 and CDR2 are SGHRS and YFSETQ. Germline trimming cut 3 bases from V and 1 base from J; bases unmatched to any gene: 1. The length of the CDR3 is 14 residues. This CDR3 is CASSSGQGSYEQYF. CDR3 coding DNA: TGCGCCAGCAGCTCGGGACAGGGGTCCTACGAGCAGTACTTC.

CDR3 sequence: CASSVGLASYEQYF. In DNA, the CDR3 is TGCGCCAGCAGCGTGGGACTAGCTTCCTACGAGCAGTACTTC. This sequence joins TRBV5-1 and TRBJ2-7; 9 bases match TRBD2. Per germline, CDR1 SGHRS and CDR2 YFSETQ. V lost 4 bases to trimming and J lost 1 base; unmatched junction nucleotides: 3. CDR3 length: 14 amino acids. Based on the CDR3 plus reference TRBV5-1 and TRBJ2-7, the full variable domain is KAGVTQTPRYLIKTRGQQVTLSCSPISGHRSVSWYQQTPGQGLQFLFEYFSETQRNKGNFPGRFSGRQFSNSRSEMNVSTLELGDSALYLCASSVGLASYEQYFGPGTRLTVT.

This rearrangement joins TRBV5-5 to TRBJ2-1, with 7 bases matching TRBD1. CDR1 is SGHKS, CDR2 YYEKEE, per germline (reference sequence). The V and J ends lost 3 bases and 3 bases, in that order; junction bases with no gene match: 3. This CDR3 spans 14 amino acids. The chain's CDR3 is CASSSRQGYNEQFF. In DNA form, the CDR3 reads TGTGCCAGCAGCTCACGACAGGGCTACAATGAGCAGTTCTTC.

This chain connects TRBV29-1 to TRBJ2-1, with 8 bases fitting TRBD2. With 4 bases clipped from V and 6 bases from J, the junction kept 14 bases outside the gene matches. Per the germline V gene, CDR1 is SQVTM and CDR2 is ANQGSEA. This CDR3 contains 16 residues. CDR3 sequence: CSVVSPQRGRLNEQFF. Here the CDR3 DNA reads TGCAGCGTTGTTTCCCCCCAGCGGGGGAGACTCAATGAGCAGTTCTTC.

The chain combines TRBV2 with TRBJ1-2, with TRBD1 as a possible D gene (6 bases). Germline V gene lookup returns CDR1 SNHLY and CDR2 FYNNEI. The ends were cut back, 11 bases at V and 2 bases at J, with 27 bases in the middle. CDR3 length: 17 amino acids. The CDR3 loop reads CAGLGGRGGGLNYGYTF. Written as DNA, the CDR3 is TGTGCCGGCTTGGGGGGGAGGGGTGGGGGCTTGAACTATGGCTACACCTTC.

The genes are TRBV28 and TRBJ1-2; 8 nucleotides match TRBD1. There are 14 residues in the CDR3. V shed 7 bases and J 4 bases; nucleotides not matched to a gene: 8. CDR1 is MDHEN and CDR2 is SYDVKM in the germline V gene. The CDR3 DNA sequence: TGTGCCAGCACCAATCAGGGGGCTACCTATGGCTACACCTTC. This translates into CASTNQGATYGYTF.

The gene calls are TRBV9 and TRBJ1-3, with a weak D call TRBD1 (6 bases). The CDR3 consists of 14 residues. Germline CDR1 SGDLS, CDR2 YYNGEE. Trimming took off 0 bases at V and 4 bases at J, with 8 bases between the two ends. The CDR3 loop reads CASSVDDRGNTIYF. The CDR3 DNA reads TGTGCCAGCAGCGTAGACGACAGGGGAAACACCATATATTTT.

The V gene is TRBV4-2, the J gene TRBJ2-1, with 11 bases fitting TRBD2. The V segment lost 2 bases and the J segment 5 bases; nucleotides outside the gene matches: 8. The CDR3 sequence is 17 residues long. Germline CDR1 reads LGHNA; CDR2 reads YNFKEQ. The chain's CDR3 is CASSQIAGGFYNNEQFF. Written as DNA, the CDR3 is TGTGCCAGCAGCCAAATAGCGGGGGGGTTTTACAACAATGAGCAGTTCTTC.

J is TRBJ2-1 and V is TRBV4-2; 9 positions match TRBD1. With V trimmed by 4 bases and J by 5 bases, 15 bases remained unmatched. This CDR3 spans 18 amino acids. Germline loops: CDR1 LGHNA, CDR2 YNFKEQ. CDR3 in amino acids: CASSPLGSGTGTDNEQFF. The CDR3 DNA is TGTGCCAGCAGCCCCTTGGGGTCCGGGACAGGGACAGACAATGAGCAGTTCTTC.

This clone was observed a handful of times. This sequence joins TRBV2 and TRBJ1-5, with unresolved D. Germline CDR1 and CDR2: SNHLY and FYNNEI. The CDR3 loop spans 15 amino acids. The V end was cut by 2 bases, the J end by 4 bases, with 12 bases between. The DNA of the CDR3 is TGTGCCAGCAGTGAACCCCCGGGGTCAAATCAGCCCCAGCATTTT. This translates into CASSEPPGSNQPQHF.

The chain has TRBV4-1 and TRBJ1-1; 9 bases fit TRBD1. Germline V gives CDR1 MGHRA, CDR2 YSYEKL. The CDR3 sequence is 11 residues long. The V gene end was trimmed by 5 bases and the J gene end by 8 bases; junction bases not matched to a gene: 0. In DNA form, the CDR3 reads TGCGCCAGCAGCGGGACAGGGGAAGCTTTCTTT. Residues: CASSGTGEAFF.

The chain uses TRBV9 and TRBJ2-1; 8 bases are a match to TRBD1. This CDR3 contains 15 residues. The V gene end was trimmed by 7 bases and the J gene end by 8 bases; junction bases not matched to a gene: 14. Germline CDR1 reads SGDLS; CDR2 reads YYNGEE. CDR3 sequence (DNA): TGTGCCAGCGGCCTGGGCCGGACAGGGAATGATGAGCAGTTCTTC. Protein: CASGLGRTGNDEQFF.

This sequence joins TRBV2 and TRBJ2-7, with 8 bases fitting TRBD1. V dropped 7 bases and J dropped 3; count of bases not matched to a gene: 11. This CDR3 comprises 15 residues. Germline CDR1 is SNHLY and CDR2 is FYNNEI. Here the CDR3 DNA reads TGTGCCAGCATCCCAGAGACAGGGGTAAACTACGAGCAGTACTTC. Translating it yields CASIPETGVNYEQYF.

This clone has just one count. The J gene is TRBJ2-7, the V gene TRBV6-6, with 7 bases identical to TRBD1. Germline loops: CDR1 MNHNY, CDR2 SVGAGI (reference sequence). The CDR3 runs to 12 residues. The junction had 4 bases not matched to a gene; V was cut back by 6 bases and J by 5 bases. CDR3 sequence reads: CASRQQGDEQYF. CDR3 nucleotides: TGTGCCAGCAGGCAGCAGGGGGACGAGCAGTACTTC.

The CDR3 DNA reads TGTGCCATCAGTGAGTCTTTAGAGCAGTACTTC. This gives the protein CAISESLEQYF. This chain joins TRBV10-3 and TRBJ2-5; D gene uncertain. Trimming left V 0 bases short and J 11 bases short, with 7 bases between. Germline V gene sequence: CDR1 ENHRY, CDR2 SYGVKD. This CDR3 comprises 11 residues.

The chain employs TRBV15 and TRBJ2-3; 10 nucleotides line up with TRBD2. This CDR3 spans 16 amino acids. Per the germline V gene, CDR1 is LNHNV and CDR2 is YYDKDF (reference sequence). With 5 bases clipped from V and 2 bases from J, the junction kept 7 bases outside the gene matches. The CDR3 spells CATSETLAGVTDTQYF. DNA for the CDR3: TGTGCCACCAGCGAGACCCTAGCGGGGGTCACAGATACGCAGTATTTT.

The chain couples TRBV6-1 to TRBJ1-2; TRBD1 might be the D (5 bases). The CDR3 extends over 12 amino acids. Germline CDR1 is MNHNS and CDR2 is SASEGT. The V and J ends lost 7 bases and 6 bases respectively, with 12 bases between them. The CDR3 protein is CASTIRGDGYTF. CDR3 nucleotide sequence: TGTGCCAGCACCATAAGGGGTGATGGCTACACCTTC.

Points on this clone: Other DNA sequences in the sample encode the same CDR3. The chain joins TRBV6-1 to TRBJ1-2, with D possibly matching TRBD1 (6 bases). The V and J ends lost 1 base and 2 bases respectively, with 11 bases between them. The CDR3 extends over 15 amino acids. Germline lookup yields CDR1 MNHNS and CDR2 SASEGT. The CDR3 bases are TGTGCCAGCAGTGAAGGGCAGGGGCCAAACTATGGCTACACCTTC. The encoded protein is CASSEGQGPNYGYTF.